Each of the 10 T cell receptor beta chains below was sequenced from the same sample in a study of blood T cell repertoires in COVID-19. Libraries were prepared by immunoSEQ multiplex PCR; TCRdb keeps only in-frame clonotypes and omits some of them. The table has some 130,000 clones, 65% to 85% seen once; the top ten hold roughly 1.8%. Sequencing input: peripheral blood. These receptors originate from a man aged 70-80 years with acute or convalescent COVID-19.

The rearrangement joins TRBV9 to TRBJ1-1, with D uncertain. V was clipped by 3 bases and J by 11 bases, with 17 bases between them. The V gene's germline CDR1 is SGDLS and CDR2 YYNGEE. CDR3 length: 13 residues. The CDR3 loop reads CASSGDSNSKAFF. CDR3 DNA: TGTGCCAGCAGCGGTGACTCCAATTCGAAGGCTTTCTTT.

The chain links TRBV7-9 to TRBJ1-1, with D unresolved. From germline, CDR1 is SEHNR and CDR2 FQNEAQ (reference sequence). The CDR3 runs to 13 residues. V was clipped by 3 bases and J by 6 bases, with 11 bases between them. CDR3 in amino acids: CASSFSGSPEAFF. The CDR3 nucleotides are TGTGCCAGCAGCTTTTCAGGATCCCCTGAAGCTTTCTTT.

The V call is TRBV2, the J call TRBJ2-7; the D gene is possibly TRBD1 (6 bases). CDR3 length: 14 residues. Germline CDR1 SNHLY, CDR2 FYNNEI. V gave up 3 bases and J gave up 7 bases, with 16 bases separating them. The CDR3: CASSDQGSSNEQYF. The CDR3 nucleotides are TGTGCCAGCAGTGATCAGGGGAGTTCAAATGAGCAGTACTTC.

The chain uses TRBV7-2 and TRBJ2-7, with D possibly being TRBD2 (6 bases). The germline gives CDR1 SGHTA, CDR2 FQGNSA. The CDR3 extends over 15 amino acids. With 4 bases removed from V and 0 bases from J, the gap between germline ends came to 13 bases. CDR3 nucleotide sequence: TGTGCCAGCAGCTATGGGGGGAAGAGCTCCTACGAGCAGTACTTC. Protein: CASSYGGKSSYEQYF.

V is TRBV2 and J is TRBJ2-3, with TRBD2 identical over 9 bases. CDR1 SNHLY and CDR2 FYNNEI come from the germline V gene. Losses at the gene ends were 6 bases for V and 3 bases for J; bases not matched to a gene: 7. The CDR3 sequence is 15 residues long. The CDR3 sequence: CASSRGLAGTDTQYF. DNA for the CDR3: TGTGCCAGCAGCCGGGGGCTAGCGGGAACAGATACGCAGTATTTT.

This clone was seen a single time. The genes are TRBV7-2 and TRBJ2-2, with a possible D match to TRBD2 (5 bases). Trimming cost V 4 bases and J 5 bases, with 11 bases left between them. The CDR3 length is 14 residues. CDR1 is SGHTA, CDR2 FQGNSA, per germline. The CDR3: CASSSSPGTGELFF. The CDR3 nucleotides read TGTGCCAGCAGCTCCAGCCCGGGGACCGGGGAGCTGTTTTTT.

This clone was observed a single time. This chain connects TRBV3-1 (or the pseudogene TRBV3-2) to TRBJ2-7; 8 nucleotides align to TRBD1. After removal of 0 bases from V and 3 bases from J, the junction contained 13 bases not matched to a gene. Germline values: CDR1 LGHDT, CDR2 YNNKEL (reference sequence). The CDR3 runs 18 residues. CDR3: CASSQEAGGYSDYYEQYF. The CDR3 bases are TGTGCCAGCAGCCAAGAGGCAGGGGGCTATTCCGACTACTACGAGCAGTACTTC.

The chain combines TRBV4-2 with TRBJ1-1; D is undetermined. CDR3 size: 15 residues. Germline-derived CDR1 and CDR2 are LGHNA and YNFKEQ. V was shortened by 0 bases and J by 5 bases, with 13 bases between the two germline ends. In DNA, the CDR3 is TGTGCCAGCAGCCAAGATGACGCGGGGAGGACTGAAGCTTTCTTT. Its translation is CASSQDDAGRTEAFF.

The J gene is TRBJ1-1, the V gene TRBV19, with TRBD1 identical over 7 bases. Germline loops: CDR1 LNHDA, CDR2 SQIVND (reference sequence). The V gene end was trimmed by 4 bases and the J gene end by 1 base; junction bases not matched to a gene: 18. The CDR3 contains 19 residues. CDR3: CASSKRDSIFRDPNTEAFF. DNA for the CDR3: TGTGCCAGTAGTAAACGGGACAGCATATTCAGAGATCCGAACACTGAAGCTTTCTTT. Together with reference TRBV19 and TRBJ1-1, the CDR3 gives the full variable domain: DGGITQSPKYLFRKEGQNVTLSCEQNLNHDAMYWYRQDPGQGLRLIYYSQIVNDFQKGDIAEGYSVSREKKESFPLTVTSAQKNPTAFYLCASSKRDSIFRDPNTEAFFGQGTRLTVV.

V usage is TRBV19 and J usage is TRBJ2-2, with 8 bases fitting TRBD2. Germline V gene sequence: CDR1 LNHDA, CDR2 SQIVND (reference sequence). This CDR3 spans 15 amino acids. V lost 7 bases to trimming and J lost 1 base; unmatched junction nucleotides: 5. The CDR3 DNA reads TGTGCCAGTAACTGGCTAGCGGGGAACACCGGGGAGCTGTTTTTT. Amino acids: CASNWLAGNTGELFF.